One sample yielded the 28 T cell receptor beta chains listed below, sequenced in a study of vaccination and CD4 T cells after COVID-19 (dated by TCRdb to between 2021 and 2022). Preparation of the library involved PCR. TCRdb shows the sequencer as Illumina iSeq 100. DNA from cultured CD4+ T cells was subjected to TCR sequencing with the Oncomine TCR Beta short-read assay at the Johns Hopkins FTIC core. TCRdb's own reprocessing of the public reads used fastp at Q25 and MiXCR and kept productive beta chains. CDR3 protein duplicates are merged, each entry listing the most common genes and DNA. The sample profile shows around 13,000 distinct CDR3 sequences; approximately 24% of them were found once. Roughly a sixth of the sample comes from the top ten. These receptors are not linked to any known antigen. The sample's treatment or condition label is to be understood as: approximately 9-day PBMC culture with coronavirus spike peptide pools or control peptides (ViraFEST assay).

The sequences come from CD4+ T cells from blood, cultured in vitro, collected after SARS-CoV-2 vaccination. The origin of the receptors is a human donor who had recovered from COVID-19.

A single count supports this clonotype. The junction shows a germline mismatch at one end, possibly a read error. The V and J genes are TRBV30 and TRBJ2-5, with TRBD2 as a possible D gene (6 bases). CDR3 length: 15 residues. Germline V gene lookup returns CDR1 GTSNPN and CDR2 SVGIG (reference sequence). The CDR3 DNA follows: TGTGCCAGGAGTGTTAGAGCAGGGAGGTCAGAGACCCAGTACTTC. This sequence encodes CARSVRAGRSETQYF.

This chain connects TRBV7-6 to TRBJ2-2, with D unresolved. The CDR3 spans 13 residues. The V gene lost 9 bases and the J gene lost 0 bases, with 8 bases spanning the gap. Germline V CDR1 and CDR2: SGHVS, FNYEAQ. CDR3 loop: CASRSTNTGELFF. Here the CDR3 DNA reads TGTGCCAGTAGGTCAACGAACACCGGGGAGCTGTTTTTT.

V is TRBV19 and J is TRBJ1-6; D not resolved. The V and J ends lost 7 bases and 6 bases respectively, with 7 bases between them. Looked up from germline, CDR1 is LNHDA and CDR2 is SQIVND (reference sequence). The CDR3 has 12 residues. The CDR3 DNA reads TGTGCCAGTAAAGACTTTAATTCACCCCTCCACTTT. Its protein product is CASKDFNSPLHF. The full variable domain, in which reference TRBV19 and TRBJ1-6 provide the parts outside the CDR3, is DGGITQSPKYLFRKEGQNVTLSCEQNLNHDAMYWYRQDPGQGLRLIYYSQIVNDFQKGDIAEGYSVSREKKESFPLTVTSAQKNPTAFYLCASKDFNSPLHFGNGTRLTVT.

This chain joins TRBV7-2 and TRBJ2-1, with 15 bases aligning to TRBD2. Germline CDR1 and CDR2: SGHTA and FQGNSA. With 5 bases clipped from V and 8 bases from J, the junction kept 4 bases outside the gene matches. The CDR3 length is 15 residues. This CDR3 reads CASSLGLAGGYEQFF. The CDR3 DNA follows: TGTGCCAGCAGCCTGGGACTAGCGGGAGGCTATGAGCAGTTCTTC.

The V gene is TRBV19, the J gene TRBJ2-5, with a tentative D call TRBD1 (5 bases). V gave up 3 bases and J gave up 5 bases, with 16 bases separating them. There are 15 residues in the CDR3. From germline, CDR1 is LNHDA and CDR2 SQIVND (reference sequence). Here the CDR3 reads CASSIGQGRSETQYF. CDR3 bases: TGTGCCAGTAGTATTGGGCAGGGAAGATCGGAGACCCAGTACTTC.

The chain carries TRBV5-6 and TRBJ2-4; D unclear. Germline V gives CDR1 SGHDT, CDR2 YYEEEE. The CDR3 totals 14 residues. V lost 2 bases to trimming and J lost 12 bases, with 18 bases between them. The CDR3 is CASSLRDRGIPQYF. As DNA, the CDR3 is TGTGCCAGCAGCTTACGTGACCGAGGTATTCCTCAGTACTTC.

The chain carries TRBV20-1 and TRBJ2-1; tentatively, D is TRBD2 (5 bases). Germline loops: CDR1 DFQATT, CDR2 SNEGSKA (reference sequence). The CDR3 sequence is 16 residues long. With 6 bases removed from V and 0 bases from J, the gap between germline ends came to 18 bases. The CDR3 DNA reads TGCAGTGCGGACCGGCCTAGCAAGAGCTCCTACAATGAGCAGTTCTTC. Encoded protein: CSADRPSKSSYNEQFF.

This clonotype was seen only a few times. The V and J genes are TRBV6-1 and TRBJ2-1, with a weak D call TRBD1 (8 bases). Germline CDR1 MNHNS, CDR2 SASEGT. Trimming removed 7 bases at V and 7 bases at J, with 20 bases between. CDR3 length equals 15 residues. CDR3 amino acids: CASTKTGGAGNEQFF. In nucleotides, the CDR3 is TGTGCCAGCACCAAAACAGGGGGGGCTGGGAATGAGCAGTTCTTC.

A few counts support this clonotype. The chain's CDR3 is CASSGRRDSAYNEQFF. The CDR3 nucleotides read TGTGCCAGTAGTGGGCGGCGGGACTCAGCTTACAATGAGCAGTTCTTC. The V and J genes are TRBV19 and TRBJ2-1; possible D gene TRBD2, 6 bases. Germline CDR1 is LNHDA and CDR2 is SQIVND (reference sequence). V was pared by 5 bases and J by 4 bases, with 18 bases between. The CDR3 is 16 residues long.

The genes are TRBV28 and TRBJ2-7; perhaps TRBD1 as D (6 bases). CDR1 and CDR2 from the germline V gene are MDHEN and SYDVKM. This CDR3 comprises 14 residues. V was trimmed by 3 bases and J by 6 bases, leaving 15 bases between them. This CDR3 reads CASSLIGGLREQYF. CDR3 nucleotide sequence: TGTGCCAGCAGTTTGATAGGGGGATTACGCGAGCAGTACTTC. Looking up the rest from reference TRBV28 and TRBJ2-7 gives the full variable domain: DVKVTQSSRYLVKRTGEKVFLECVQDMDHENMFWYRQDPGLGLRLIYFSYDVKMKEKGDIPEGYSVSREKKERFSLILESASTNQTSMYLCASSLIGGLREQYFGPGTRLTVT.

With regard to this clonotype: Germline and junction disagree at one end, which may indicate a read error. V and J are TRBV7-2 and TRBJ2-7; TRBD2 agrees at 9 bases. CDR1 is SGHTA and CDR2 is FQGNSA in the germline V gene. This CDR3 has 12 residues. The CDR3 region is CASSLTGTSIVF. CDR3 nucleotides: TGTGCCAGCAGCTTAACCGGGACTAGCATCGTCTTC. Full variable domain (outside the CDR3, taken from reference TRBV7-2 and TRBJ2-7): GAGVSQSPSNKVTEKGKDVELRCDPISGHTALYWYRQSLGQGLEFLIYFQGNSAPDKSGLPSDRFSAERTGGSVSTLTIQRTQQEDSAVYLCASSLTGTSIVFGPGTRLTVT.

The rearrangement links TRBV7-3 to TRBJ1-2; possibly TRBD1 for D (5 bases). V gave up 5 bases and J gave up 0 bases, with 13 bases separating them. This CDR3 comprises 15 residues. Germline values: CDR1 SGHTA, CDR2 FQGTGA. The CDR3 DNA reads TGTGCCAGCAGCCCCTCGGGACTTACTAACTATGGCTACACCTTC. Protein: CASSPSGLTNYGYTF. Together with reference TRBV7-3 and TRBJ1-2, the CDR3 gives the full variable domain: GAGVSQTPSNKVTEKGKYVELRCDPISGHTALYWYRQSLGQGPEFLIYFQGTGAADDSGLPNDRFFAVRPEGSVSTLKIQRTERGDSAVYLCASSPSGLTNYGYTFGSGTRLTVV.

This clonotype turned up a few times. The CDR3 protein is CASRRDMNTEAFF. DNA of the CDR3: TGTGCCAGCCGCCGGGACATGAACACTGAAGCTTTCTTT. The J gene is TRBJ1-1, the V gene TRBV5-8, with D perhaps matching TRBD1 (6 bases). The CDR3 totals 13 residues. Germline V CDR1 and CDR2: SGHTS, YDEGEE. V was clipped by 7 bases and J by 0 bases, with 10 bases between them.

The rearrangement links TRBV28 to TRBJ1-5; D is unclear. The germline gives CDR1 MDHEN, CDR2 SYDVKM. The CDR3 loop spans 13 amino acids. Trimming stripped 5 bases from V and 6 bases from J, with 11 bases between. The CDR3 sequence: CASSPPGSQPQHF. The CDR3 region has the DNA TGTGCCAGCAGTCCCCCCGGAAGTCAGCCCCAGCATTTT.

The CDR3 protein is CASSFRTVEAFF. CDR3 DNA sequence: TGTGCCAGCAGTTTCCGGACAGTAGAAGCTTTCTTT. The chain joins TRBV28 to TRBJ1-1, with D possibly matching TRBD1 (6 bases). This CDR3 is built from 12 residues. The V end was cut by 3 bases, the J end by 8 bases, with 10 bases between. Germline CDR1 reads MDHEN; CDR2 reads SYDVKM.

This chain uses TRBV6-5 with TRBJ1-1; unclear D gene. CDR1 and CDR2 (germline): MNHEY, SVGAGI. Trimming pared 4 bases from V and 6 bases from J, leaving 15 bases between. This CDR3 spans 14 amino acids. The chain's CDR3 is CASSLRRAVAEAFF. CDR3 sequence (DNA): TGTGCCAGCAGTTTACGCCGGGCCGTTGCTGAAGCTTTCTTT.

This chain uses TRBV20-1 with TRBJ1-2, with 10 bases aligning to TRBD1. The CDR3 spans 15 residues. Germline CDR1 is DFQATT and CDR2 is SNEGSKA (reference sequence). J gave up 8 bases and V 5 bases, and 14 bases lay outside the gene matches. CDR3 DNA sequence: TGCAGTGCTCCTCCCGACAGGGGGCCGATTGAGGGCTACACCTTC. Protein product: CSAPPDRGPIEGYTF.

This clonotype was seen a few times. The rearrangement joins TRBV11-2 to TRBJ2-5; no firm D call. Germline V lookup: CDR1 SGHAT, CDR2 FQNNGV. This CDR3 is built from 13 residues. V gave up 1 base and J gave up 5 bases, with 8 bases separating them. CDR3 region: CASSLGSTETQYF. CDR3 in DNA: TGTGCCAGCAGCTTAGGTAGTACGGAGACCCAGTACTTC.

This clonotype was seen a handful of times. This chain connects TRBV7-8 to TRBJ2-3, with 13 bases matching TRBD2. The CDR3 consists of 17 residues. CDR1 is SGHVS, CDR2 FQNEAQ, per germline. Losses at the gene ends were 5 bases for V and 3 bases for J; bases not matched to a gene: 8. In nucleotides, the CDR3 is TGTGCCAGCAGCCTAAGGACTAGCGGGAGTAGGACAGATACGCAGTATTTT. This encodes CASSLRTSGSRTDTQYF.

J is TRBJ1-6 and V is TRBV5-1; 9 bases are shared with TRBD1. Trimming removed 0 bases from V and 9 bases from J; junction bases left unmatched: 7. Germline CDR1 and CDR2: SGHRS and YFSETQ. The CDR3 runs 16 residues. The CDR3 here is CASSLETGTGRSPLHF. The CDR3 DNA is TGCGCCAGCAGCTTGGAAACCGGGACAGGGCGTTCACCCCTCCACTTT.

J is TRBJ2-1 and V is TRBV6-2 or TRBV6-3, with TRBD2 matching over 9 bases. The ends lost 2 bases at V and 9 bases at J; junction bases unmatched: 14. Germline V gives CDR1 MNHEY, CDR2 SVGEGT. The CDR3 consists of 17 residues. The CDR3, as DNA: TGTGCCAGCAGTTACGGGAGGGGCGGGAGGGGGTTCGGTGAGCAGTTCTTC. This translates into CASSYGRGGRGFGEQFF.

This clonotype was counted between two and nine times. The chain is built from TRBV12-3 or TRBV12-4 and TRBJ1-5; D is ambiguous. The CDR3 length is 15 residues. V was shortened by 1 base and J by 3 bases, with 10 bases between the two germline ends. In DNA, the CDR3 is TGTGCCAGCAGTTTAGTATCCCACTCCAATCAGCCCCAGCATTTT. It encodes CASSLVSHSNQPQHF.

This clonotype showed up just a few times. V usage is TRBV11-2 and J usage is TRBJ1-6; D remains ambiguous. From germline, CDR1 is SGHAT and CDR2 FQNNGV. Trimming left V 6 bases short and J 7 bases short, with 4 bases between. The CDR3 length is 11 residues. This chain's CDR3 is CASSSNSPLHF. DNA of the CDR3: TGTGCCAGCAGTTCAAATTCACCCCTCCACTTT. The complete variable domain, with remaining parts taken from reference TRBV11-2 and TRBJ1-6, reads EAGVAQSPRYKIIEKRQSVAFWCNPISGHATLYWYQQILGQGPKLLIQFQNNGVVDDSQLPKDRFSAERLKGVDSTLKIQPAKLEDSAVYLCASSSNSPLHFGNGTRLTVT.

This chain uses TRBV7-8 with TRBJ2-3; D is undetermined. Trimming stripped 5 bases from V and 4 bases from J, with 10 bases between. Germline V gene lookup returns CDR1 SGHVS and CDR2 FQNEAQ. The CDR3 has 13 amino acids. The CDR3 loop reads CASSPRTPDTQYF. The CDR3 DNA reads TGTGCCAGCAGCCCCCGCACGCCAGATACGCAGTATTTT.

This clonotype counts as large (0.1 to 1%). The gene calls are TRBV14 and TRBJ1-1; D remains unclear. CDR1 is SGHDN and CDR2 is FVKESK in the germline V gene. V was pared by 4 bases and J by 2 bases, with 14 bases between. The CDR3 covers 15 residues. The CDR3 spells CASSPLTGINTEAFF. The CDR3, as DNA: TGTGCCAGCAGCCCCTTAACCGGGATTAACACTGAAGCTTTCTTT.

This clonotype was observed a handful of times. The CDR3 region is CASSLALYNEQFF. The CDR3 region has the DNA TGTGCCAGCAGCTTAGCGCTATACAATGAGCAGTTCTTC. The rearrangement uses TRBV7-2 and TRBJ2-1; D is uncertain. V dropped 0 bases and J dropped 4 bases, with 4 bases sitting between them. This CDR3 comprises 13 residues. In germline, CDR1 is SGHTA, CDR2 FQGNSA.

This clonotype was counted a few times. This chain connects TRBV28 to TRBJ1-5; a weak D match, TRBD1 (5 bases). This CDR3 has 13 residues. Trimming pared 9 bases from V and 7 bases from J, leaving 16 bases between. Germline loops: CDR1 MDHEN, CDR2 SYDVKM. The CDR3 loop reads CARVGQGSQPQHF. The CDR3 bases are TGTGCCAGGGTAGGCCAGGGTTCCCAGCCCCAGCATTTT.

The chain is built from TRBV4-3 and TRBJ2-7, with D perhaps given as TRBD1 or TRBD2 (5 bases each). Germline V gene sequence: CDR1 LGHNA, CDR2 YSLEER. The CDR3 extends over 17 amino acids. V lost 0 bases and J lost 1, with 16 bases in between. The DNA of the CDR3 is TGCGCCAGCAGCCAAGATTGGGCAGGGAGAATTTCCTACGAGCAGTACTTC. It codes for CASSQDWAGRISYEQYF.